These 7 T cell receptor beta chains were sequenced from one sample in a study of PD-L1 blockade in urothelial cancer (dated by TCRdb to 2016 to 2017). The time point tag for this specimen amounts to: pretreatment peripheral blood. To prepare the library, the immunoSEQ multiplex PCR assay was applied. TCRdb carries this immuneACCESS record with in-frame sequences only. Its versions omit some clonotypes, under half of them owing to an unresolved V gene in the studies checked, with the rest unexplained. In all, the sample holds more than 90,000 clones, and around nine tenths of those were seen once. The ten largest clones represent about 2% of the sample. The sequences come from PBMCs, collected around atezolizumab (anti-PD-L1) treatment. These receptors were collected from a man in his sixties with urothelial cancer.

J is TRBJ2-2 and V is TRBV11-2, with 12 positions matching TRBD2. In germline, CDR1 is SGHAT, CDR2 FQNNGV. The CDR3 length is 16 residues. The V gene end was trimmed by 5 bases and the J gene end by 5 bases; junction bases not matched to a gene: 6. The CDR3, as DNA: TGTGCCAGCAGCCACAGGACTAGCGGGGATACCGGGGAGCTGTTTTTT. Translation gives CASSHRTSGDTGELFF.

The chain is built from TRBV28 and TRBJ1-1; D might be TRBD1 (6 bases). Trimming shortened V by 2 bases and J by 3 bases, and 13 bases separated the two germline ends. The CDR3 is 15 amino acids. CDR1 and CDR2 from the germline V gene are MDHEN and SYDVKM. CDR3 nucleotides: TGTGCCAGCAGTTTACGTAGGGGGAGGGACACTGAAGCTTTCTTT. Amino acids: CASSLRRGRDTEAFF.

The rearrangement links TRBV6-6 to TRBJ1-5; 8 nucleotides agree with TRBD1. CDR1 is MNHNY and CDR2 is SVGAGI in the germline V gene (reference sequence). Losses at the gene ends were 4 bases for V and 8 bases for J; bases not matched to a gene: 10. The CDR3 consists of 15 residues. The CDR3 nucleotides are TGTGCCAGCAGTTCTCGTCAGGGGGCCGGAGAGCCCCAGCATTTT. Protein: CASSSRQGAGEPQHF.

V gene TRBV19 combines with J gene TRBJ2-6; tentatively, D is TRBD2 (5 bases). CDR1 LNHDA and CDR2 SQIVND come from the germline V gene (reference sequence). Trimming cost V 3 bases and J 1 base, with 7 bases left between them. There are 15 residues in the CDR3. This CDR3 is CASSMRASGANVLTF. CDR3 coding DNA: TGTGCCAGTAGTATGCGGGCTTCTGGGGCCAACGTCCTGACTTTC. The variable domain in full, with the rest retrieved from reference TRBV19 and TRBJ2-6, is DGGITQSPKYLFRKEGQNVTLSCEQNLNHDAMYWYRQDPGQGLRLIYYSQIVNDFQKGDIAEGYSVSREKKESFPLTVTSAQKNPTAFYLCASSMRASGANVLTFGAGSRLTVL.

The V and J genes are TRBV19 and TRBJ1-5; D gene unclear. Germline V gene sequence: CDR1 LNHDA, CDR2 SQIVND (reference sequence). CDR3 size: 14 residues. V was cut by 3 bases and J by 9 bases, with 15 bases left in between. In DNA, the CDR3 is TGTGCCAGTAGTATCAGGCCGGGAGAGTTGCCCCAGCATTTT. It translates to CASSIRPGELPQHF.

The rearrangement uses TRBV19 and TRBJ2-7, with a tentative D call TRBD2 (5 bases). This CDR3 spans 15 amino acids. Germline V gene lookup returns CDR1 LNHDA and CDR2 SQIVND (reference sequence). The germline V and J ends were trimmed by 3 bases and 3 bases, with 15 bases remaining between them. The CDR3 region is CASSIAAESYYEQYF. Written as DNA, the CDR3 is TGTGCCAGTAGTATCGCAGCGGAGAGCTACTACGAGCAGTACTTC.

A few counts support this clone. V usage is TRBV18 and J usage is TRBJ1-3, with a weak D call TRBD1 (6 bases). The CDR3 runs 13 residues. Germline-derived CDR1 and CDR2 are KGHSH and LQKENI. Trimming cost V 5 bases and J 5 bases, with 10 bases left between them. CDR3 DNA: TGTGCCAGCTCAACCACAGGGAGAAACACCATATATTTT. It codes for CASSTTGRNTIYF.